The entry that follows covers one T cell receptor beta chain sequence. This clone was recorded many times. Its specific antigen is unknown. No base quality information exists; no much larger clone differs at one position. The CDR3 starts with the cysteine, ends with the phenylalanine, and has 15 residues. Left in the record is the CDR3 DNA by itself, 45 bases read in frame from the first base. In the germline V gene (reference sequence), CDR1 corresponds to PRHDT and CDR2 to FYEKMQ. Compared with germline, V lacks 5 bases and J lacks 5 bases; bases without a gene match: 11. This sample stems from a study of T cells after posttransplantation cyclophosphamide (dated by TCRdb to the mid-2010s). Describing the broader study: T cell repertoire reconstitution was tracked by TRB sequencing after myeloablative bone marrow transplantation in which posttransplantation cyclophosphamide was used as GVHD prophylaxis. Antigen receptor sequencing was done on samples from 35 PTCy-treated patients and from approximately 17 related bone marrow donors of those patients. Blood from all 35 or so PTCy patients who had 1-year posttransplant specimens underwent TRB sequencing. TRB sequencing was also done on up to about 3 additional blood samples from 2 to 5.2 years after transplant in 3 patients, and on pretransplant blood from 4 patients. Because TRA and TRB clonality correlated tightly in 8 to 10 samples, the subsequent TCR analyses were limited to TRB only. Public TRB sequences were queried against a database of over 3,000 sequences associated with responses to pathogens, tumor antigens, self-antigens and alloantigens. General study outcomes and caveats: The TRB repertoires of T cells infiltrating skin or the GI tract showed only limited overlap with the TRB repertoires found in blood. Donor-recipient similarity was low at 1-2 months but increased during the first year, and donor CD8+ memory clones often dominated later blood repertoires. Across the 35 to 55 patients, TRB clonality was highly associated with recipient CMV seropositivity and CMV reactivation, and diversity with PTCy was similar to that in the CNI/methotrexate controls.

Genomic DNA was used for TRB sequencing, which was performed with the immunoSEQ assay at survey resolution or with the hsTCRB kit. The paper's data handling went like this. The immunoSEQ software handled the initial read processing, while the LymphoSeq R package was used for the repertoire analyses. Clonality was computed as 1 minus normalized Shannon entropy, and a Gini coefficient was also calculated for each TRB dataset. To infer phenotypes in unsorted samples, TRB sequences from sorted subsets of the recipient or donor were mapped onto unsorted samples from the same recipient. In TCRdb, the immuneACCESS table is reduced to in-frame sequences with V and J assigned. These tables do not hold every clone; where another copy was compared, an unresolved V gene accounts for under half, and the others remain unexplained. The DNA gave D and trimming, while V, J and clone size come from that table. This sample contains 16,000 or so clones, none of which is a singleton. 0.54% of the sample rests with the top ten.

The treatment or condition label of this sample denotes: high-dose cyclophosphamide on days +3 and +4 as single-agent GVHD prophylaxis. Patients in the PTCy group got busulfan and fludarabine conditioning, a marrow graft from a related or unrelated donor, and cyclophosphamide on days +3 and +4. PTCy-treated patients came from a prospective multi-institutional clinical trial. Peripheral blood and bone marrow mononuclear cells were isolated by Ficoll-Hypaque density centrifugation and were cryopreserved. The material sequenced was PBMCs, taken after allogeneic stem cell transplant with posttransplant cyclophosphamide. Recombination joined TRBV13 with TRBJ1-2, and TRBD1 matches 7 of the central bases. This receptor was taken from a female patient aged 25-40 years who received an allogeneic stem cell transplant from a related donor, was CMV-positive, and had no GVHD. After a transplant, some T cells may be of graft donor origin. Here is the DNA: TGTGCCAGCAGCGCAGGAGGACAGGCTCCTTATGGCTACACCTTC. Its translation reads: CASSAGGQAPYGYTF. The reference TRBV13 and TRBJ1-2 proteins fill in what lies around the CDR3, so the full variable domain reads AAGVIQSPRHLIKEKRETATLKCYPIPRHDTVYWYQQGPGQDPQFLISFYEKMQSDKGSIPDRFSAQQFSDYHSELNMSSLELGDSALYFCASSAGGQAPYGYTFGSGTRLTVV.